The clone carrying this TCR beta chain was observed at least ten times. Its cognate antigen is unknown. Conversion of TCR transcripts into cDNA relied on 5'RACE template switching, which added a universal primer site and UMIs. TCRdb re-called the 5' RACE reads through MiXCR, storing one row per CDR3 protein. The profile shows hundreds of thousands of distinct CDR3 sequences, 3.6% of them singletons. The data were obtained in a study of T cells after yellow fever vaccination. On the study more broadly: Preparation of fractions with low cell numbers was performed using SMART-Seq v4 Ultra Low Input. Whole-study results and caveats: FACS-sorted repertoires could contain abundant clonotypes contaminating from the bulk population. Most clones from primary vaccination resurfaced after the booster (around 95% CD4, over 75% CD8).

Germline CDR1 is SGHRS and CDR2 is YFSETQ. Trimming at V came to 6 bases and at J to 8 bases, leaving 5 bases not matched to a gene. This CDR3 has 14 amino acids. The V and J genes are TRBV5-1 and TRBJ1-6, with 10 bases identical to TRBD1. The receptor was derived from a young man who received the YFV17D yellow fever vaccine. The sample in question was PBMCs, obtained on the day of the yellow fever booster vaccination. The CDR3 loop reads CASNRGTGDSPLHF. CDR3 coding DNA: TGCGCCAGCAACCGAGGGACAGGGGATTCACCCCTCCACTTT.